A single sample is the source of the 32 T cell receptor beta chains below, sequenced in a study of T cell responses to AZD1222 COVID-19 vaccine. The table came from immunoSEQ multiplex PCR; TCRdb's copy has only in-frame clones and leaves some out. The sample holds 150,000 to 200,000 clones, 85% to 95% seen once. This specimen was peripheral blood, taken 28 days after the second AZD1222 dose. The receptors originated from an adult who received the AZD1222 COVID-19 vaccine.

The J gene is TRBJ1-2, the V gene TRBV5-1; TRBD1 is a possible D gene (5 bases). Germline-derived CDR1 and CDR2 are SGHRS and YFSETQ. Trimming stripped 2 bases from V and 2 bases from J, with 10 bases between. CDR3 length equals 14 residues. CDR3 sequence: CASSFGTVNYGYTF. CDR3 DNA sequence: TGCGCCAGCAGCTTCGGGACGGTGAACTATGGCTACACCTTC.

The J gene is TRBJ2-2, the V gene TRBV4-1; 7 nucleotides align to TRBD1. With 1 base clipped from V and 5 bases from J, the junction kept 10 bases outside the gene matches. The CDR3 has 17 residues. CDR1 and CDR2 (germline): MGHRA, YSYEKL. The CDR3 bases are TGCGCCAGCAGCCAAGGCCTACAGGGGTTGAGGACCGGGGAGCTGTTTTTT. This codes for CASSQGLQGLRTGELFF.

The chain links TRBV4-1 to TRBJ1-6, with D possibly matching TRBD1 (5 bases). V lost 2 bases and J 6 bases, leaving 14 bases between the germline ends. There are 16 residues in the CDR3. From germline, CDR1 is MGHRA and CDR2 YSYEKL. CDR3 bases: TGCGCCAGCAGCCAAATTTTCGAGGGGATTAATTCACCCCTCCACTTT. The encoded protein is CASSQIFEGINSPLHF.

Only one count was recorded for this clone. V gene TRBV3-1 (or the pseudogene TRBV3-2) combines with J gene TRBJ2-7, with D hard to call. V was pared by 1 base and J by 2 bases, with 12 bases between. Germline assignment: CDR1 LGHDT and CDR2 YNNKEL (reference sequence). This CDR3 is 15 amino acids long. Here the CDR3 reads CASSQGGSPTYEQYF. The CDR3 nucleotides read TGTGCCAGCAGCCAAGGGGGTTCCCCCACCTACGAGCAGTACTTC.

The chain employs TRBV9 and TRBJ2-5, with 8 bases lining up with TRBD2. Looked up from germline, CDR1 is SGDLS and CDR2 is YYNGEE. The CDR3 has 14 residues. V shed 3 bases, J shed 2 bases, and the junction held 3 bases outside the gene matches. CDR3 amino acids: CASSAGGEQETQYF. CDR3 in DNA: TGTGCCAGCAGCGCCGGGGGGGAACAAGAGACCCAGTACTTC.

The rearrangement joins TRBV29-1 to TRBJ1-1, with 7 positions matching TRBD1. The germline V gene encodes CDR1 SQVTM and CDR2 ANQGSEA. V lost 8 bases, J lost 4 bases, and 7 bases stayed unmatched. The CDR3 extends over 12 amino acids. The CDR3 coding sequence is TGCAGCCTAAACAGGGGCGGCACTGAAGCTTTCTTT. This gives the protein CSLNRGGTEAFF.

This clone was seen only a few times. This chain connects TRBV7-6 to TRBJ1-2; D remains unclear. Germline CDR1 reads SGHVS; CDR2 reads FNYEAQ. V was trimmed by 1 base and J by 8 bases, leaving 11 bases between them. The CDR3 length is 13 residues. CDR3 region: CASSLETRAGYTF. In nucleotides, the CDR3 is TGTGCCAGCAGCTTAGAAACAAGAGCCGGCTACACCTTC.

The rearrangement joins TRBV5-1 to TRBJ2-7, with D unresolved. Germline V gene lookup returns CDR1 SGHRS and CDR2 YFSETQ. CDR3 length equals 16 residues. The V end lost 4 bases, the J end lost 6 bases, and 23 bases lay between the germline ends. Here the CDR3 DNA reads TGCGCCAGCAGCCTTGACGGCGATACTACGAGTGGCGAGCAGTACTTC. It encodes CASSLDGDTTSGEQYF.

The chain links TRBV5-4 to TRBJ2-1; TRBD2 is a possible D gene (7 bases). The ends were cut back, 2 bases at V and 1 base at J, with 10 bases in the middle. The CDR3 runs 15 residues. Per germline, CDR1 SGHNT and CDR2 YYREEE (reference sequence). DNA of the CDR3: TGTGCCAGCAGCTTAGGGGGGGATTCCTACAATGAGCAGTTCTTC. Translated: CASSLGGDSYNEQFF.

The chain couples TRBV5-1 to TRBJ2-3; D is unresolved. Germline-derived CDR1 and CDR2 are SGHRS and YFSETQ. V lost 4 bases to trimming and J lost 0 bases, with 9 bases between them. The CDR3 length is 14 residues. For the CDR3, the DNA is TGCGCCAGCAGCAGCAGAACTAGCACAGATACGCAGTATTTT. Protein product: CASSSRTSTDTQYF.

The chain is built from TRBV6-5 and TRBJ1-3; D ambiguous. V dropped 2 bases and J dropped 0 bases, with 11 bases sitting between them. Germline CDR1 reads MNHEY; CDR2 reads SVGAGI. The CDR3 sequence is 16 residues long. CDR3 loop: CASSYPGESSGNTIYF. The DNA for the CDR3 is TGTGCCAGCAGTTACCCCGGGGAGAGCTCTGGAAACACCATATATTTT.

The genes are TRBV5-1 and TRBJ2-7; possible D gene TRBD2, 7 bases. This CDR3 comprises 17 residues. V lost 3 bases and J lost 4, with 23 bases in between. CDR1 SGHRS and CDR2 YFSETQ come from the germline V gene. The CDR3 DNA follows: TGCGCCAGCAGCTGGGGAGGGCAGGGGTCAGTAGCTTACGAGCAGTACTTC. The encoded protein is CASSWGGQGSVAYEQYF.

V gene TRBV6-5 combines with J gene TRBJ1-5; possibly TRBD1 for D (5 bases). Germline CDR1 is MNHEY and CDR2 is SVGAGI. Trimming took 2 bases from V and 4 from J, leaving 9 bases between them. CDR3 size: 14 residues. CDR3 protein: CASSYGGPNQPQHF. The CDR3 nucleotides read TGTGCCAGCAGTTACGGGGGACCGAATCAGCCCCAGCATTTT.

The V gene is TRBV5-1, the J gene TRBJ1-3, with D perhaps TRBD1 (6 bases). CDR3 size: 15 residues. Trimming left V 3 bases short and J 0 bases short, with 10 bases between. Germline V gene sequence: CDR1 SGHRS, CDR2 YFSETQ. This CDR3 reads CASSSGQLSGNTIYF. In nucleotides, the CDR3 is TGCGCCAGCAGCTCTGGACAGCTCTCTGGAAACACCATATATTTT. Full variable domain (outside the CDR3, taken from reference TRBV5-1 and TRBJ1-3): KAGVTQTPRYLIKTRGQQVTLSCSPISGHRSVSWYQQTPGQGLQFLFEYFSETQRNKGNFPGRFSGRQFSNSRSEMNVSTLELGDSALYLCASSSGQLSGNTIYFGEGSWLTVV.

The chain employs TRBV27 and TRBJ1-1; D is unresolved. This CDR3 spans 12 amino acids. The V end was cut by 8 bases, the J end by 6 bases, with 13 bases between. Germline lookup yields CDR1 MNHEY and CDR2 SMNVEV (reference sequence). The CDR3 here is CASCKSGSEAFF. CDR3 coding DNA: TGTGCCAGCTGCAAGTCGGGTTCTGAAGCTTTCTTT.

The rearrangement links TRBV5-1 to TRBJ2-2; 7 positions match TRBD2. Losses at the gene ends were 2 bases for V and 4 bases for J; bases not matched to a gene: 5. From germline, CDR1 is SGHRS and CDR2 YFSETQ. The CDR3 contains 15 residues. The CDR3 sequence: CASSFGGTSTGELFF. As DNA, the CDR3 is TGCGCCAGCAGCTTCGGGGGGACTTCCACCGGGGAGCTGTTTTTT.

The chain links TRBV7-3 to TRBJ1-2, with TRBD1 matching over 9 bases. Trimming at V came to 5 bases and at J to 6 bases, leaving 4 bases not matched to a gene. CDR3 length: 13 amino acids. Germline V lookup: CDR1 SGHTA, CDR2 FQGTGA. CDR3 in DNA: TGTGCCAGCAGCCAGGGACAGGGCGATGGCTACACCTTC. Translation: CASSQGQGDGYTF.

The gene calls are TRBV27 and TRBJ2-5; tentative D call: TRBD2 (6 bases). Germline V CDR1 and CDR2: MNHEY, SMNVEV (reference sequence). The CDR3 covers 15 residues. Trimming cost V 6 bases and J 0 bases, with 14 bases left between them. CDR3 sequence (DNA): TGTGCCAGCAGATCGGGCGGGGCGGACCAAGAGACCCAGTACTTC. Encoded protein: CASRSGGADQETQYF.

This chain uses TRBV30 with TRBJ1-5, with TRBD1 identical over 8 bases. V lost 3 bases and J lost 6; bases outside the gene matches: 4. Looked up from germline, CDR1 is GTSNPN and CDR2 is SVGIG (reference sequence). The CDR3 runs 13 residues. CDR3 in DNA: TGTGCCTGGAGAGGACAGGGAGGTCAGCCCCAGCATTTT. Residues: CAWRGQGGQPQHF.

This chain connects TRBV12-3 or TRBV12-4 to TRBJ2-1; D unresolved. This CDR3 contains 11 residues. Deletions cut 4 bases from V and 12 bases from J, with 10 bases between. The CDR3 here is CASSSTPRQFF. The CDR3 DNA follows: TGTGCCAGCAGTTCGACACCTCGGCAGTTCTTC.

The count of this clone is one. The chain's CDR3 is CASSPSGDFGSGNTIYF. The CDR3 coding sequence is TGCGCCAGCAGCCCATCGGGGGACTTCGGCTCTGGAAACACCATATATTTT. The V call is TRBV5-1, the J call TRBJ1-3; the D gene is possibly TRBD1 (5 bases). The V gene's germline CDR1 is SGHRS and CDR2 YFSETQ. Trimming pared 4 bases from V and 0 bases from J, leaving 17 bases between. The length of the CDR3 is 17 residues.

This chain connects TRBV7-9 to TRBJ1-5; 7 nucleotides align to TRBD1. The germline V gene has CDR1 SEHNR and CDR2 FQNEAQ (reference sequence). The V segment lost 1 base and the J segment 1 base; nucleotides outside the gene matches: 7. The CDR3 contains 17 residues. The CDR3 loop reads CASSLGGTGVSNQPQHF. CDR3 nucleotides: TGTGCCAGCAGCTTAGGGGGTACAGGGGTAAGCAATCAGCCCCAGCATTTT.

The J gene is TRBJ1-2, the V gene TRBV25-1; possibly TRBD1 for D (5 bases). The germline V gene has CDR1 MGHDK and CDR2 SYGVNS. The V end was cut by 3 bases, the J end by 6 bases, with 14 bases between. The CDR3 consists of 14 residues. CDR3 residues: CASSEWGRLHGYTF. The DNA of the CDR3 is TGTGCCAGCAGTGAGTGGGGCAGGCTGCATGGCTACACCTTC.

The V and J genes are TRBV7-3 and TRBJ1-1, with TRBD1 as a possible D gene (5 bases). The germline V and J ends were trimmed by 2 bases and 0 bases, with 16 bases remaining between them. Germline lookup yields CDR1 SGHTA and CDR2 FQGTGA. The CDR3 loop spans 17 amino acids. The CDR3 sequence is CASSLGGAEGLNTEAFF. CDR3 nucleotides: TGTGCCAGCAGCTTAGGAGGCGCCGAGGGACTGAACACTGAAGCTTTCTTT.

The V and J genes are TRBV9 and TRBJ1-1; D is ambiguous. The length of the CDR3 is 13 residues. Looked up from germline, CDR1 is SGDLS and CDR2 is YYNGEE. V gave up 3 bases and J gave up 2 bases, with 8 bases separating them. This chain's CDR3 is CASSAHSNTEAFF. The CDR3 nucleotides are TGTGCCAGCAGCGCCCACAGTAACACTGAAGCTTTCTTT. Supplemented by reference TRBV9 and TRBJ1-1, the full variable domain reads DSGVTQTPKHLITATGQRVTLRCSPRSGDLSVYWYQQSLDQGLQFLIQYYNGEERAKGNILERFSAQQFPDLHSELNLSSLELGDSALYFCASSAHSNTEAFFGQGTRLTVV.

The V call is TRBV18, the J call TRBJ2-5; D tentatively reads TRBD1 or TRBD2 (5 bases each). V gave up 2 bases and J gave up 4 bases, with 20 bases separating them. CDR3 length: 17 amino acids. CDR1 is KGHSH, CDR2 LQKENI, per germline. The CDR3 nucleotides read TGTGCCAGCTCACCAAAGGCAGGGAGAGGGGCCTTAGAGACCCAGTACTTC. The encoded protein is CASSPKAGRGALETQYF. The complete variable domain, with remaining parts taken from reference TRBV18 and TRBJ2-5, reads NAGVMQNPRHLVRRRGQEARLRCSPMKGHSHVYWYRQLPEEGLKFMVYLQKENIIDESGMPKERFSAEFPKEGPSILRIQQVVRGDSAAYFCASSPKAGRGALETQYFGPGTRLLVL.

The V gene is TRBV5-6, the J gene TRBJ1-5, with D hard to call. Germline CDR1 is SGHDT and CDR2 is YYEEEE. This CDR3 spans 18 amino acids. The germline V and J ends were trimmed by 2 bases and 0 bases, with 18 bases remaining between them. The CDR3 is CASSFWWLGGNSNQPQHF. The CDR3 DNA reads as TGTGCCAGCAGCTTCTGGTGGCTGGGAGGGAATAGCAATCAGCCCCAGCATTTT.

The CDR3 DNA reads TGCGCCAGCAGCCAACAGACAGGGACCACGAACACCGGGGAGCTGTTTTTT. Protein sequence: CASSQQTGTTNTGELFF. The J gene is TRBJ2-2, the V gene TRBV4-3, with 7 positions matching TRBD1. V shed 2 bases, J shed 0 bases, and the junction held 6 bases outside the gene matches. Germline values: CDR1 LGHNA, CDR2 YSLEER. This CDR3 is 17 amino acids long.

This chain links TRBV6-1 with TRBJ1-6; D call uncertain. With 3 bases removed from V and 13 bases from J, the gap between germline ends came to 13 bases. Germline-derived CDR1 and CDR2 are MNHNS and SASEGT. The CDR3 runs 13 residues. Here the CDR3 reads CASSEKQASPLHF. CDR3 coding DNA: TGTGCCAGCAGTGAGAAGCAGGCCAGTCCCCTCCACTTT.

This clone was counted a single time. This chain uses TRBV30 with TRBJ1-2, with no clear D. The CDR3 covers 13 residues. Germline CDR1 reads GTSNPN; CDR2 reads SVGIG (reference sequence). Trimming cost V 4 bases and J 8 bases, with 17 bases left between them. The CDR3 bases are TGTGCCTGGAAAATCTCTGTCCCAGACGGCTACACCTTC. Protein sequence: CAWKISVPDGYTF.

V usage is TRBV5-5 and J usage is TRBJ2-1, with 15 bases fitting TRBD2. Germline assignment: CDR1 SGHKS and CDR2 YYEKEE (reference sequence). The J segment lost 6 bases and the V segment lost 4 bases, leaving 5 bases of the junction unmatched. This CDR3 is built from 16 residues. The CDR3 sequence is CASSQRTSGGGNEQFF. CDR3 sequence (DNA): TGTGCCAGCAGCCAGCGGACTAGCGGGGGGGGCAATGAGCAGTTCTTC.

This chain uses TRBV29-1 with TRBJ1-2; no firm D call. Germline V gives CDR1 SQVTM, CDR2 ANQGSEA. With 2 bases removed from V and 4 bases from J, the gap between germline ends came to 8 bases. The CDR3 contains 12 residues. This chain's CDR3 is CSVETAGYGYTF. The CDR3 DNA sequence: TGCAGCGTTGAAACCGCAGGCTATGGCTACACCTTC.